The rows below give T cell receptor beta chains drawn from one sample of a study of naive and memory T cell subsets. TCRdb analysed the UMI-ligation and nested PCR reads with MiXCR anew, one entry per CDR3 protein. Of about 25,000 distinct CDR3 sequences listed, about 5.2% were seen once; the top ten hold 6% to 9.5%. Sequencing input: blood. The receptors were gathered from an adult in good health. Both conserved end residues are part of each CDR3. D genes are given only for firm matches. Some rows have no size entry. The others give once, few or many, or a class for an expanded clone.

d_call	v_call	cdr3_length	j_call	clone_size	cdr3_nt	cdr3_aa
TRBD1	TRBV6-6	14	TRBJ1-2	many	TGTGCCACCACTCAAGGGGGCTGGGGCTATGGCTACACCTTC	CATTQGGWGYGYTF
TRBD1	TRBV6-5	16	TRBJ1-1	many	TGTGCCAGCACCCAGAAATTCCGGGACAGACCCTCAGGAGCTTTCTTT	CASTQKFRDRPSGAFF
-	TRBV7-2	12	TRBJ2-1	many	TGTGCCAGCAGCAGGCCCAGGGGTGAGCAGTTCTTC	CASSRPRGEQFF
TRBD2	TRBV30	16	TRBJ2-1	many	TGTGCCTGGAGCCCAGGGACTAGCGGGAGTGGCAATGAGCAGTTCTTC	CAWSPGTSGSGNEQFF
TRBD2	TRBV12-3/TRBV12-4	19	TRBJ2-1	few	TGTGCCAGCAGTTTCAGAGCGGGAGGGCCTGTAAAGTCCTTGAATGAGCAGTTCTTC	CASSFRAGGPVKSLNEQFF
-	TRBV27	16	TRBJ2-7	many	TGTGCCAGCAGTTTATCGAACAACCCACGCTCCTACGAGCAGTACTTC	CASSLSNNPRSYEQYF
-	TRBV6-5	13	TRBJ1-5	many	TGTGCCAGCAGTCACAGGGAAAATCAGCCCCAGCATTTT	CASSHRENQPQHF
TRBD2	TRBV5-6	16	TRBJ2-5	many	TGTGCCAGCAGCTGGGGGCTAGCGGGAGACCGAGAGACCCAGTACTTC	CASSWGLAGDRETQYF
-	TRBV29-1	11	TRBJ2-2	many	TGCAGCGTTGGGGGCACCGGGGAGCTGTTTTTT	CSVGGTGELFF
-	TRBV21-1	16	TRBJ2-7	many	TGTGCCAGCAGCAAAGAATCAACTAGCGGGACCTACGAGCAGTACTTC	CASSKESTSGTYEQYF
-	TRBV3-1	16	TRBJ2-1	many	TGTGCCAGCAGCCAAGATCTACTAGCAGATTACAATGAGCAGTTCTTC	CASSQDLLADYNEQFF
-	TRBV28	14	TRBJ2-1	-	TGTGCCAGCAGTTTCGGGCTACCCTACAATGAGCAGTTCTTC	CASSFGLPYNEQFF
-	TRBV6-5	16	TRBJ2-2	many	TGTGCCAGCAGTTACTCAGGGCAGGCACCCACCGGGGAGCTGTTTTTT	CASSYSGQAPTGELFF
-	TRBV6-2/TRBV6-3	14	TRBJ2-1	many	TGTGCCAGCAGAGGGATAGCGCACTACAATGAGCAGTTCTTC	CASRGIAHYNEQFF
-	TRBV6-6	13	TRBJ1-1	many	TGTGCCAGCAGTTACGGGGGCCCCACTGAAGCTTTCTTT	CASSYGGPTEAFF
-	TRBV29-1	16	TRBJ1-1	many	TGCAGCGTTGAAGCTGGGTCAAGTAACATGAACACTGAAGCTTTCTTT	CSVEAGSSNMNTEAFF
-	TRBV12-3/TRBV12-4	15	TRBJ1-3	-	TGTGCCACCGCCCGGTCTGGGTCGTCCGGAAACACCATATATTTT	CATARSGSSGNTIYF
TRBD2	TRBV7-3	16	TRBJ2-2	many	TGTGCCAGCAGCCCCTTATATAGCGGGAGTGGCGGGGAGCTGTTTTTT	CASSPLYSGSGGELFF
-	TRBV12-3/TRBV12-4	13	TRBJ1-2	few	TGTGCCAGCAGATTTGGGGGGAAGTATGGCTACACCTTC	CASRFGGKYGYTF
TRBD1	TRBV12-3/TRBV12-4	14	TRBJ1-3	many	TGTGCCAGCAGTTGGACAGGGGCTGGAAACACCATATATTTT	CASSWTGAGNTIYF
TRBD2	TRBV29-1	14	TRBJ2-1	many	TGCAGCGTTGAACGGCGGGGGGGTTCGGTTGAGCAGTTCTTC	CSVERRGGSVEQFF
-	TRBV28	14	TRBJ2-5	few	TGTGCCAGCAGTCCGGGACTTGAAGCCGAGACCCAGTACTTC	CASSPGLEAETQYF
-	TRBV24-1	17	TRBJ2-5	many	TGTGCCACCAGTGATTTGCCTTTGTCGGGGGCCGCGGAGACCCAGTACTTC	CATSDLPLSGAAETQYF
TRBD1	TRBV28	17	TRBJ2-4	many	TGTGCCAGCAGTCCCAGCCCGGGACAGGGTAACAAAAACATTCAGTACTTC	CASSPSPGQGNKNIQYF